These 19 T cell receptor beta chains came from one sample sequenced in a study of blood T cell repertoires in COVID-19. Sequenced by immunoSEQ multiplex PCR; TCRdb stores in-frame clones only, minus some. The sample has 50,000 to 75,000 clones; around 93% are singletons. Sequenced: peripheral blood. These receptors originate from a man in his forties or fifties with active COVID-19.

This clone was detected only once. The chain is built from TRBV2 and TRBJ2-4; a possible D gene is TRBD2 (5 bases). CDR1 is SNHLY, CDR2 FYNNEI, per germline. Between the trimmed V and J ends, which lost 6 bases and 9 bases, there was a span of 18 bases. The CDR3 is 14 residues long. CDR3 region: CASRKERSLFIQYF. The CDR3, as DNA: TGTGCCAGCAGGAAGGAGCGGTCCCTATTCATTCAGTACTTC.

CDR3 nucleotides: TGTGCCAGCAGCCAAGGGAAGGGGGCGGGGAACACTGAAGCTTTCTTT. It translates to CASSQGKGAGNTEAFF. J is TRBJ1-1 and V is TRBV4-2, with TRBD1 matching over 7 bases. Germline V gene lookup returns CDR1 LGHNA and CDR2 YNFKEQ. Trimming cost V 1 base and J 1 base; bases outside gene matches: 6. The CDR3 covers 16 residues.

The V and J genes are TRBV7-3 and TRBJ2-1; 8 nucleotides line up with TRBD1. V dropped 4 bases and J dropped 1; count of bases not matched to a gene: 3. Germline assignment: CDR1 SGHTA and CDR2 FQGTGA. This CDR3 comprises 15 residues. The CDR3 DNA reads TGTGCCAGCAGCTCTACAGGGGGTTCCTACAATGAGCAGTTCTTC. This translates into CASSSTGGSYNEQFF.

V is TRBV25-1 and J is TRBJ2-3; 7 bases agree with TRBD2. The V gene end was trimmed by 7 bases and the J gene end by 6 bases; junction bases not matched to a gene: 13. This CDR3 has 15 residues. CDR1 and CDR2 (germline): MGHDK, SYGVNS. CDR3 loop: CASKGPSGSSDTQYF. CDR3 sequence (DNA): TGTGCCAGCAAGGGGCCTAGCGGTTCCTCGGATACGCAGTATTTT.

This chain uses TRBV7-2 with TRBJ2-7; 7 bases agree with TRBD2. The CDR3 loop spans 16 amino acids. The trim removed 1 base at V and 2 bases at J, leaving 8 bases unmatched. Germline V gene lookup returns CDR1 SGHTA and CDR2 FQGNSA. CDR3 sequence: CASSLVLGLGTYEQYF. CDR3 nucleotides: TGTGCCAGCAGCTTAGTCCTTGGACTAGGTACCTACGAGCAGTACTTC.

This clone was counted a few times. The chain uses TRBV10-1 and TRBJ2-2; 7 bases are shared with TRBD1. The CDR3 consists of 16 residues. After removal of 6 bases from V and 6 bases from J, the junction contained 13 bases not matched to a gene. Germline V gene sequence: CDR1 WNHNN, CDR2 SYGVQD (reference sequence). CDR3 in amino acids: CASSGSTGFAAGELFF. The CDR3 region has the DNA TGCGCCAGCAGCGGCTCGACAGGGTTTGCGGCCGGGGAGCTGTTTTTT.

In nucleotides, the CDR3 is TGTGCCAGCAGCTTAAACCAGAGGCAGACCCAGTACTTC. Its protein is CASSLNQRQTQYF. The gene calls are TRBV7-3 and TRBJ2-5; D remains unclear. The ends were cut back, 1 base at V and 6 bases at J, with 9 bases in the middle. The CDR3 is 13 amino acids. The germline V gene encodes CDR1 SGHTA and CDR2 FQGTGA.

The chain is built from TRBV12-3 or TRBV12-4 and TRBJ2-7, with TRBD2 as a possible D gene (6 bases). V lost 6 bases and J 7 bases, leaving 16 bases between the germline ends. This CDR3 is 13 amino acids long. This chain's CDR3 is CASSPFPAGEQYF. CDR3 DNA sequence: TGTGCCAGCAGCCCCTTCCCTGCGGGGGAGCAGTACTTC.

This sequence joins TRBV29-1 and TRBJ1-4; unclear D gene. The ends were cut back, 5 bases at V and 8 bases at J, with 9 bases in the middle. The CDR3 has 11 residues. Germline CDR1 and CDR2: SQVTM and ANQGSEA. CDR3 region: CSVRVGEKLFF. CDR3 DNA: TGCAGCGTTCGGGTTGGGGAAAAACTGTTTTTT.

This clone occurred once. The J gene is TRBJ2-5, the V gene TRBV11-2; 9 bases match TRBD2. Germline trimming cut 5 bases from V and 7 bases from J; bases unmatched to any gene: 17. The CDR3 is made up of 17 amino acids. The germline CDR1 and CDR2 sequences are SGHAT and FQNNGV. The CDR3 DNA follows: TGTGCCAGCAGCCGTGGGGCTAGCGGGGTAAGCTCGCGGACCCAGTACTTC. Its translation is CASSRGASGVSSRTQYF.

Here the CDR3 reads CASSIGDRVAAKLFF. The CDR3 coding sequence is TGTGCCAGTAGTATTGGGGACAGGGTTGCCGCAAAACTGTTTTTT. This chain links TRBV19 with TRBJ1-4; TRBD1 matches at 9 bases. Germline V gene sequence: CDR1 LNHDA, CDR2 SQIVND (reference sequence). This CDR3 region has 15 residues. V lost 3 bases to trimming and J lost 10 bases; unmatched junction nucleotides: 9. The complete variable domain, with remaining parts taken from reference TRBV19 and TRBJ1-4, reads DGGITQSPKYLFRKEGQNVTLSCEQNLNHDAMYWYRQDPGQGLRLIYYSQIVNDFQKGDIAEGYSVSREKKESFPLTVTSAQKNPTAFYLCASSIGDRVAAKLFFGSGTQLSVL.

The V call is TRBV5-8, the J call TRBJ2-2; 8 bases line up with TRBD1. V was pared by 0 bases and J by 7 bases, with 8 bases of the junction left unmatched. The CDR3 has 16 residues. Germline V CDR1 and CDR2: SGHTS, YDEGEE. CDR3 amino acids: CASSLGAGGVFGELFF. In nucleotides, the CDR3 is TGTGCCAGCAGCTTGGGGGCAGGGGGCGTGTTCGGGGAGCTGTTTTTT.

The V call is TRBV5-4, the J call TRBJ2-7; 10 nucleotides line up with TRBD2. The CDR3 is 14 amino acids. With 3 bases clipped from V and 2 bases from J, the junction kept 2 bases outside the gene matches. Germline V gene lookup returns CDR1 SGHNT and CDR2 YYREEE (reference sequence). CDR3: CASSWSGRAYEQYF. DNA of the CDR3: TGTGCCAGCAGCTGGAGCGGGAGGGCCTACGAGCAGTACTTC.

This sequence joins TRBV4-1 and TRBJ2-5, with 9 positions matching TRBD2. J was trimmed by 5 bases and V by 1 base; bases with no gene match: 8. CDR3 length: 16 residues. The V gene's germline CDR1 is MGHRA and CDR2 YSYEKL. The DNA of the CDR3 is TGCGCCAGCAGCCAAGCTCCTAGCGGGATATGGGAGACCCAGTACTTC. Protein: CASSQAPSGIWETQYF.

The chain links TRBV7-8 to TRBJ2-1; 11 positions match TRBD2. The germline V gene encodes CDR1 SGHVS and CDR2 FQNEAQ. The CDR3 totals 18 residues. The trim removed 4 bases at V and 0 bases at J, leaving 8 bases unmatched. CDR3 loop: CASSSYSGREASYNEQFF. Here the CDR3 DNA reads TGTGCCAGCAGCTCGTATAGCGGGAGGGAAGCCTCCTACAATGAGCAGTTCTTC.

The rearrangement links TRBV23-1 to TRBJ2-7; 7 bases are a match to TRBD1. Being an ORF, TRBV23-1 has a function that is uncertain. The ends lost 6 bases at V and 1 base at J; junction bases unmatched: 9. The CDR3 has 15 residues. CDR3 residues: CASSHDRDCSYEQYF. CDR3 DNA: TGCGCCAGCAGCCATGACAGGGATTGTTCCTACGAGCAGTACTTC.

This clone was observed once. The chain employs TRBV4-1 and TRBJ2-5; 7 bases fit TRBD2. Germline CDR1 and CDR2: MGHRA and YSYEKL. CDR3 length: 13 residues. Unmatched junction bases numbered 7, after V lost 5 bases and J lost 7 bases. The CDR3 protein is CASSSTGGGTQYF. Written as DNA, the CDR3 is TGCGCCAGCAGCTCTACGGGAGGAGGGACCCAGTACTTC.

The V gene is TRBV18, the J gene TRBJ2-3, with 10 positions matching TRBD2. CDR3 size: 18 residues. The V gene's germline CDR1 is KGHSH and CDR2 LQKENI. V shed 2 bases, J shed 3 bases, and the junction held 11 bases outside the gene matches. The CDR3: CASSPSVGASGRTDTQYF. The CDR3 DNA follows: TGTGCCAGCTCACCATCCGTCGGCGCTAGCGGGAGAACAGATACGCAGTATTTT.

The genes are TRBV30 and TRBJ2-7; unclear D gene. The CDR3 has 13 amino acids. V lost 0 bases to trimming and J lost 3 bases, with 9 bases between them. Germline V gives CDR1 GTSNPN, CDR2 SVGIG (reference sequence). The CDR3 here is CAWSVGLNYEQYF. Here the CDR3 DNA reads TGTGCCTGGAGTGTTGGCCTCAACTACGAGCAGTACTTC.